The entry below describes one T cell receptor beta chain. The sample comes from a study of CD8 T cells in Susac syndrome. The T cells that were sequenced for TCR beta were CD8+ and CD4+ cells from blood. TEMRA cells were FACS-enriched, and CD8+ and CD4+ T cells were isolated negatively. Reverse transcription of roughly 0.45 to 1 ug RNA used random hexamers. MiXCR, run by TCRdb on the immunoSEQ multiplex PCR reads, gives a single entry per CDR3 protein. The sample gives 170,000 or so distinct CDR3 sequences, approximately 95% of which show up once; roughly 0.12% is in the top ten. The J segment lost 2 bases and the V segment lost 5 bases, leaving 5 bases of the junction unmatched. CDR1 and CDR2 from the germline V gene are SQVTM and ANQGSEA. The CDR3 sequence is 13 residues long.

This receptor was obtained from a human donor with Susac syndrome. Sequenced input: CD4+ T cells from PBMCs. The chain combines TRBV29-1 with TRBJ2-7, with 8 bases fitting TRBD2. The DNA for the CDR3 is TGCAGCGTTACAACGGGACTAGCCTACGAGCAGTACTTC. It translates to CSVTTGLAYEQYF.